This T cell receptor beta chain emerged from a study of vaccination effects on CD4 cells after COVID-19. Overall study context: Subjects were given two BNT162b2 or mRNA-1273 vaccine doses.

Antigen-specific CD4+ T cells were expanded with viral peptide pools in the ViraFEST assay before sequencing. Between days 10 and 11 of culture, CD4+ T cells were separated out. The healthy vaccine recipients, who had no prior SARS-CoV-2 infection, showed negative nucleocapsid antibodies. Wells containing 1.5 million to 2.5 million PBMC each were cultured with approximately 9.2 IU/ml IL-2 and 8.5 to 10 ug/ml peptides. For this clone: The target antigen is unknown.

Data came from immunoSEQ multiplex PCR; TCRdb stores just in-frame clones and leaves some out. The table shows 30,000 to 35,000 clones, with roughly 72% occurring only once. Trimming pared 5 bases from V and 9 bases from J, leaving 11 bases between. Germline V gives CDR1 MNHEY, CDR2 SVGAGI. CDR3 length: 12 residues. Broader study findings: The study had few convalescent patients and no early post-infection timepoints.

This sample comprised CD4+ T cells from PBMCs cultured with HCoV-OC43 spike peptides, obtained before COVID-19 vaccination. Subset of the sample: HCoV-OC43 spike overlapping peptide pool stimulation. This TCR was recovered from a human donor who received a COVID-19 vaccine. This chain links TRBV6-5 with TRBJ2-1, with D perhaps TRBD2 (6 bases). The CDR3 DNA reads TGTGCCAGCAGTCCCTCCGGGGGTGAGCAGTTCTTC. This codes for CASSPSGGEQFF.